This T cell receptor beta chain was identified in a study of blood T cells in healthy people across ages. In the study overall: Every two T cells gave about one barcoded beta molecule via template switching.

The V gene's germline CDR1 is MNHEY and CDR2 SMNVEV (reference sequence). This CDR3 is 16 amino acids long. Regarding this clonotype: At one end, the junction sequence differs from germline, possibly due to a read error.

The authors ran a second PCR of about 7 to 11 cycles using a sample-barcoded 5' primer and a J-beta primer mix. TCRdb re-called the 5' RACE reads through MiXCR, storing one row per CDR3 protein. The table includes around 1,800,000 distinct CDR3 sequences, 35% to 50% detected once. Sequencing was carried out using blood. The rearrangement uses TRBV27 and TRBJ1-2; D possibly corresponds to TRBD1 (6 bases). The receptor was isolated from a human donor in good health. The chain's CDR3 is CASSLSTTGTPFGYTF. In nucleotides, the CDR3 is TGTGCCAGCAGTCTATCGACTACCGGGACACCCTTCGGCTACACCTTC.